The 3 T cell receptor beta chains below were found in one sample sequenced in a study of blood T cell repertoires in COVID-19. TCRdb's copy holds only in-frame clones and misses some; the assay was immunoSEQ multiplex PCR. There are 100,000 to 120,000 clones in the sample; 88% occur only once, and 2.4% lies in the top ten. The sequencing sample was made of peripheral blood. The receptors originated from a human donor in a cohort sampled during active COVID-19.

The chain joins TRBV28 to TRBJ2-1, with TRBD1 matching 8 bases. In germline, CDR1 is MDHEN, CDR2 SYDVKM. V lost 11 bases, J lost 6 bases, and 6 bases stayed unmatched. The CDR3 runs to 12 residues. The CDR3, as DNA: TGTGCCGGGATTGGACAGGGCAATGAGCAGTTCTTC. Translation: CAGIGQGNEQFF.

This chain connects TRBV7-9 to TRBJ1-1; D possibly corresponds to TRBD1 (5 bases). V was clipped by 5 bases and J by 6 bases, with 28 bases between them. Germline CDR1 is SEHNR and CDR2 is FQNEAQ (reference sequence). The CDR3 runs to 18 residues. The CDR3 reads CASSPIIGDGGNFAEAFF. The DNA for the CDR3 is TGTGCCAGCAGCCCCATAATAGGGGACGGGGGGAATTTCGCTGAAGCTTTCTTT. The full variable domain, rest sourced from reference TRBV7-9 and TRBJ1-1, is DTGVSQNPRHKITKRGQNVTFRCDPISEHNRLYWYRQTLGQGPEFLTYFQNEAQLEKSRLLSDRFSAERPKGSFSTLEIQRTEQGDSAMYLCASSPIIGDGGNFAEAFFGQGTRLTVV.

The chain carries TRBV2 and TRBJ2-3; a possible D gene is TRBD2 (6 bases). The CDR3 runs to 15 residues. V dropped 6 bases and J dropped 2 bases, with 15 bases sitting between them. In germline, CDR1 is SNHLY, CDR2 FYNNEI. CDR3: CASRPPGLYTDTQYF. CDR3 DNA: TGTGCCAGCAGGCCGCCGGGACTTTACACAGATACGCAGTATTTT.